This T cell receptor beta chain stems from a study of shared clonotypes between healthy human individuals. The assay was immunoSEQ multiplex PCR, and TCRdb's table has in-frame clones only and misses some. The table shows 2 million to 2.5 million clones, with over 85% occurring only once. Study findings and constraints: Naive subsets usually exceeded memory subsets in estimated richness. The sharing of 4.5% to 5% of naive CD4 clonotypes was seen across a handful of donors.

Turning to this clone: What it binds is not known.

The CDR3 has 14 residues. Trimming took 0 bases from V and 2 from J, leaving 8 bases between them. CDR1 and CDR2 (germline): LNHNV, YYDKDF (reference sequence). Sequenced: naive CD4+ T cells from PBMCs. Subset defined: CD45RA+ positively selected. This TCR was sampled from a man between 18 and 29 years old in good health. Some clones in this sample may be carry-over from other donors' samples. This chain joins TRBV15 and TRBJ2-7; no clear D gene. The CDR3 sequence: CATSRDKGPYEQYF. The DNA of the CDR3 is TGTGCCACCAGCAGAGACAAGGGTCCCTACGAGCAGTACTTC. Filled out from reference TRBV15 and TRBJ2-7, the complete variable domain reads DAMVIQNPRYQVTQFGKPVTLSCSQTLNHNVMYWYQQKSSQAPKLLFHYYDKDFNNEADTPDNFQSRRPNTSFCFLDIRSPGLGDTAMYLCATSRDKGPYEQYFGPGTRLTVT.